The 17 T cell receptor beta chains presented below share a single source sample, sequenced in a study of sequential checkpoint blockade in melanoma. The assay was immunoSEQ multiplex PCR, and TCRdb's table has in-frame clones only and misses some. Of roughly 9,800 clones in the sample, roughly 72% were seen once. Treatment specified: randomized to nivolumab then ipilimumab (arm A) or the reverse (arm B). The starting material was CD8+ T cells sorted from blood (inferred from file names), obtained from a patient given nivolumab and ipilimumab in sequence. The receptor set was obtained from a human donor with melanoma.

This clone came up a few times. The chain recombines TRBV7-2 with TRBJ2-7; maybe TRBD1 (5 bases). V was trimmed by 5 bases and J by 6 bases, leaving 14 bases between them. The CDR3 has 13 amino acids. Germline V gene lookup returns CDR1 SGHTA and CDR2 FQGNSA. The CDR3 DNA reads as TGTGCCAGCAGCACCAGCCAGGGCTCCGAGCAGTACTTC. Translated: CASSTSQGSEQYF.

The chain is built from TRBV7-2 and TRBJ1-4, with D hard to call. CDR3 length: 16 amino acids. Germline-derived CDR1 and CDR2 are SGHTA and FQGNSA. The V and J ends lost 1 base and 7 bases respectively, with 16 bases between them. The CDR3 nucleotides read TGTGCCAGCAGCTTAGTTGCGGGGAGTGGGGTTGAAAAACTGTTTTTT. Translation gives CASSLVAGSGVEKLFF.

The chain recombines TRBV18 with TRBJ1-6; tentatively, D is TRBD1 (6 bases). The germline V gene encodes CDR1 KGHSH and CDR2 LQKENI. V was shortened by 2 bases and J by 0 bases, with 14 bases between the two germline ends. CDR3 size: 18 residues. This CDR3 reads CASSPVPRGTSYNSPLHF. CDR3 in DNA: TGTGCCAGCTCACCAGTGCCCAGGGGTACCTCCTATAATTCACCCCTCCACTTT.

The chain links TRBV9 to TRBJ1-4; TRBD1 matches at 9 bases. Germline CDR1 is SGDLS and CDR2 is YYNGEE. The trim removed 3 bases at V and 5 bases at J, leaving 5 bases unmatched. The CDR3 loop spans 15 amino acids. The CDR3 sequence is CASSGTGTGNEKLFF. CDR3 sequence (DNA): TGTGCCAGCAGCGGAACCGGGACAGGGAATGAAAAACTGTTTTTT.

The CDR3 reads CASSQETGTPTQETQYF. Written as DNA, the CDR3 is TGCGCCAGCAGCCAAGAGACAGGGACCCCGACTCAAGAGACCCAGTACTTC. The chain employs TRBV4-1 and TRBJ2-5; 7 bases map to TRBD1. CDR3 length equals 17 residues. Trimming cost V 0 bases and J 2 bases; bases outside gene matches: 9. Germline V CDR1 and CDR2: MGHRA, YSYEKL.

The chain combines TRBV4-3 with TRBJ2-7; TRBD1 matches at 7 bases. Per germline, CDR1 LGHNA and CDR2 YSLEER. V lost 5 bases and J lost 0; bases outside the gene matches: 7. There are 15 residues in the CDR3. CDR3 bases: TGCGCCAGCAGCAGACAGACAGGGAGCTCCTACGAGCAGTACTTC. It encodes CASSRQTGSSYEQYF.

The J gene is TRBJ1-1, the V gene TRBV29-1; 10 bases match TRBD1. The germline V gene has CDR1 SQVTM and CDR2 ANQGSEA. The CDR3 spans 13 residues. With V trimmed by 7 bases and J by 0 bases, 2 bases remained unmatched. For the CDR3, the DNA is TGCAGCGCTGGACAGGGGGTGAACACTGAAGCTTTCTTT. Protein sequence: CSAGQGVNTEAFF.

The chain joins TRBV4-1 to TRBJ1-1; the match to TRBD1 covers 7 bases. J was trimmed by 3 bases and V by 2 bases; bases with no gene match: 6. The CDR3 extends over 15 amino acids. Germline V gives CDR1 MGHRA, CDR2 YSYEKL. CDR3 coding DNA: TGCGCCAGCAGCCAACTGACAGGGTCTGACACTGAAGCTTTCTTT. Translating it yields CASSQLTGSDTEAFF.

The rearrangement links TRBV6-5 to TRBJ1-1, with 9 bases lining up with TRBD1. The CDR3 is 14 amino acids. V gave up 5 bases and J gave up 5 bases; unmatched junction bases: 6. CDR1 MNHEY and CDR2 SVGAGI come from the germline V gene. CDR3 amino acids: CASSAGQGLTEAFF. CDR3 bases: TGTGCCAGCAGTGCCGGACAGGGGCTTACTGAAGCTTTCTTT.

V usage is TRBV10-2 and J usage is TRBJ2-7, with 8 bases fitting TRBD1. The CDR3 runs 14 residues. After removal of 7 bases from V and 4 bases from J, the junction contained 9 bases not matched to a gene. Germline V gene data show CDR1 as WSHSY and CDR2 as SAAADI. CDR3 residues: CASTPRQGAYEQYF. For the CDR3, the DNA is TGCGCCAGCACCCCGCGGCAGGGGGCGTACGAGCAGTACTTC.

This chain joins TRBV29-1 and TRBJ2-7; 9 nucleotides line up with TRBD1. The CDR3 runs to 15 residues. The germline gives CDR1 SQVTM, CDR2 ANQGSEA. V was clipped by 2 bases and J by 4 bases; unmatched bases: 9. The CDR3 reads CSVESQGAGEYEQYF. In DNA form, the CDR3 reads TGCAGCGTTGAATCACAGGGGGCTGGTGAATACGAGCAGTACTTC.

The V gene is TRBV2, the J gene TRBJ2-5, with a tentative D call TRBD1 (7 bases). This CDR3 has 14 amino acids. CDR1 is SNHLY, CDR2 FYNNEI, per germline. The germline V and J ends were trimmed by 7 bases and 5 bases, with 17 bases remaining between them. The CDR3, as DNA: TGTGCCAGCACCTTCTCAGGGGGGCAGGAGACCCAGTACTTC. It specifies CASTFSGGQETQYF.

The rearrangement links TRBV4-3 to TRBJ1-3; no reliable D call. The CDR3 has 15 amino acids. V dropped 1 base and J dropped 0 bases, with 7 bases sitting between them. Per the germline V gene, CDR1 is LGHNA and CDR2 is YSLEER. The CDR3 reads CASSQGPGSGNTIYF. CDR3 sequence (DNA): TGCGCCAGCAGCCAAGGGCCGGGCTCTGGAAACACCATATATTTT.

The gene calls are TRBV6-6 and TRBJ1-5; 8 bases map to TRBD1. Germline lookup yields CDR1 MNHNY and CDR2 SVGAGI (reference sequence). The CDR3 runs 15 residues. V shed 6 bases and J 3 bases; nucleotides not matched to a gene: 7. The CDR3 protein is CASRRRGRFNQPQHF. DNA of the CDR3: TGTGCCAGCAGACGCAGGGGGCGCTTCAATCAGCCCCAGCATTTT.

The chain combines TRBV25-1 with TRBJ1-1; D might be TRBD1 (6 bases). This CDR3 contains 14 residues. V lost 8 bases to trimming and J lost 1 base, with 14 bases between them. CDR1 and CDR2 (germline): MGHDK, SYGVNS. The CDR3 sequence is CASQFDRPNTEAFF. The CDR3 nucleotides read TGTGCCAGCCAATTCGACAGGCCGAACACTGAAGCTTTCTTT.

The V call is TRBV29-1, the J call TRBJ1-3; TRBD1 is a possible D gene (6 bases). CDR1 and CDR2 from the germline V gene are SQVTM and ANQGSEA. The CDR3 extends over 17 amino acids. Trimming left V 1 base short and J 0 bases short, with 16 bases between. CDR3 amino acids: CSVEGTGRGPSGNTIYF. The CDR3 region has the DNA TGCAGCGTTGAAGGAACAGGGAGGGGTCCCTCTGGAAACACCATATATTTT. Supplemented by reference TRBV29-1 and TRBJ1-3, the full variable domain reads SAVISQKPSRDICQRGTSLTIQCQVDSQVTMMFWYRQQPGQSLTLIATANQGSEATYESGFVIDKFPISRPNLTFSTLTVSNMSPEDSSIYLCSVEGTGRGPSGNTIYFGEGSWLTVV.

V and J are TRBV4-3 and TRBJ2-1; 9 bases line up with TRBD2. The V gene end was trimmed by 1 base and the J gene end by 2 bases; junction bases not matched to a gene: 6. The CDR3 contains 17 residues. Germline CDR1 and CDR2: LGHNA and YSLEER. In nucleotides, the CDR3 is TGCGCCAGCAGCCAAGTCCTGGCGGGGGGGCCCTACAATGAGCAGTTCTTC. It translates to CASSQVLAGGPYNEQFF.